The sequence of this TCR beta chain was determined in a study of long-term antiretroviral therapy in people with HIV. Findings and caveats of the study: Blood dating 2004 to 2017 may reflect older ART regimens. Even long-term ART left TRB diversity below transplant donor controls, despite gains. HIV repertoires showed narrower CDR3 length ranges than controls.

As to this clone: The antigen remains unidentified.

Run at survey level, the immunoSEQ assay was version v3.0. TCRdb's table, derived via immunoSEQ multiplex PCR, lists solely in-frame clones and lacks some. This table holds 25,000 to 35,000 clones, over 70% found once. This CDR3 comprises 14 residues. Trimming took 5 bases from V and 0 from J, leaving 11 bases between them. Per the germline V gene, CDR1 is SQVTM and CDR2 is ANQGSEA. This receptor was identified in a woman aged 50 to 65 with HIV. The material was unsorted PBMCs, obtained 3.1 years after starting antiretroviral therapy. This sequence joins TRBV29-1 and TRBJ2-1; D remains ambiguous. For the CDR3, the DNA is TGCAGCGTTTTGACCGCCATCTCCTACAATGAGCAGTTCTTC. This translates into CSVLTAISYNEQFF.